These 25 T cell receptor beta chains originate from one sample sequenced in a study of T cell repertoires in cytomegalovirus infection. These receptors have no known antigen. TCRdb fed the reads into MiXCR, producing one record per CDR3 protein. The sample has roughly 730,000 distinct CDR3 sequences, 33% seen once. This material consisted of cultured PBMCs, taken from culture after CMV antigen stimulation. The receptor set was obtained from a human donor in good health (CMV status not recorded). Some clones in this sample may be carry-over from other donors' samples.

This chain joins TRBV7-2 and TRBJ2-4, with 11 positions matching TRBD2. Looked up from germline, CDR1 is SGHTA and CDR2 is FQGNSA. V was pared by 5 bases and J by 2 bases, with 5 bases of the junction left unmatched. The CDR3 is 16 amino acids. This chain's CDR3 is CASSKLAGASKNIQYF. The CDR3 DNA sequence: TGTGCCAGCAGCAAACTAGCGGGAGCGTCCAAAAACATTCAGTACTTC.

The rearrangement uses TRBV20-1 and TRBJ2-1, with TRBD2 matching 7 bases. CDR1 DFQATT and CDR2 SNEGSKA come from the germline V gene (reference sequence). Trimming took 5 bases from V and 0 from J; bases not matched to a gene: 7. The CDR3 extends over 15 amino acids. As DNA, the CDR3 is TGCAGTGCTCGTCTAGCGGCGAGCTCCTACAATGAGCAGTTCTTC. This encodes CSARLAASSYNEQFF.

In this sample, this clonotype turned up a few times. J is TRBJ2-7 and V is TRBV7-2; TRBD2 matches 10 bases. V was pared by 4 bases and J by 7 bases, with 7 bases of the junction left unmatched. This CDR3 comprises 14 residues. The V gene's germline CDR1 is SGHTA and CDR2 FQGNSA. CDR3 sequence (DNA): TGTGCCAGCAGCTCCGGGACTAGCGTTAGGGAGCAGTACTTC. Translating gives CASSSGTSVREQYF.

This clonotype was observed a few times. The J gene is TRBJ1-5, the V gene TRBV7-2; TRBD1 agrees at 8 bases. Trimming removed 5 bases from V and 2 bases from J; junction bases left unmatched: 8. CDR3 length: 16 amino acids. Germline CDR1 reads SGHTA; CDR2 reads FQGNSA. The CDR3 coding sequence is TGTGCCAGCAGCCCTCAGGGGGGACAGGGCAATCAGCCCCAGCATTTT. Its protein product is CASSPQGGQGNQPQHF.

This rearrangement joins TRBV4-3 to TRBJ1-6; D may be TRBD1 (6 bases). Germline CDR1 is LGHNA and CDR2 is YSLEER. The CDR3 sequence is 15 residues long. The V end was cut by 1 base, the J end by 9 bases, with 13 bases between. The CDR3 is CASSQVLQGSSPLHF. CDR3 bases: TGCGCCAGCAGCCAAGTTCTACAGGGATCTTCACCCCTCCACTTT.

The chain couples TRBV3-1 to TRBJ2-1; TRBD2 aligns across 9 bases. Germline CDR1 reads LGHDT; CDR2 reads YNNKEL (reference sequence). The CDR3 has 16 amino acids. V trimming: 3 bases; J trimming: 1 base; junction bases outside the gene matches: 4. The CDR3 loop is CASSHQAGGSYNEQFF. CDR3 in DNA: TGTGCCAGCAGCCACCAAGCGGGGGGATCCTACAATGAGCAGTTCTTC.

The V gene is TRBV18, the J gene TRBJ2-7, with 9 bases matching TRBD1. Germline V lookup: CDR1 KGHSH, CDR2 LQKENI. This CDR3 comprises 14 residues. Trimming cost V 3 bases and J 5 bases; bases outside gene matches: 5. CDR3 in DNA: TGTGCCAGCTCACCGGGACAGGGTATCGACGAGCAGTACTTC. It codes for CASSPGQGIDEQYF.

Many counts were recorded for this clonotype. The chain couples TRBV7-2 to TRBJ1-5; a weak D match, TRBD1 (6 bases). Germline assignment: CDR1 SGHTA and CDR2 FQGNSA. The CDR3 length is 14 residues. Between the trimmed V and J ends, which lost 5 bases and 4 bases, there was a span of 12 bases. The CDR3 region is CASSLDRTNQPQHF. The CDR3 bases are TGTGCCAGCAGCCTCGACAGGACAAATCAGCCCCAGCATTTT.

This clonotype was picked up a small number of times. The CDR3 coding sequence is TGTGCCAGCAGCTTCACGGGCGGCGGGGGCTATGGCTACACCTTC. It specifies CASSFTGGGGYGYTF. This sequence joins TRBV11-2 and TRBJ1-2, with TRBD1 as a possible D gene (5 bases). The CDR3 runs to 15 residues. V lost 3 bases and J lost 4, with 15 bases in between. The V gene's germline CDR1 is SGHAT and CDR2 FQNNGV.

The genes are TRBV7-2 and TRBJ1-5, with unresolved D. V shed 2 bases and J shed 3 bases, with 17 bases lying between them. From germline, CDR1 is SGHTA and CDR2 FQGNSA. CDR3 length: 17 amino acids. The DNA for the CDR3 is TGTGCCAGCAGCTTATTCGGTGGTGGCCCTATCAATCAGCCCCAGCATTTT. Translating it yields CASSLFGGGPINQPQHF. The variable domain in full, with the rest retrieved from reference TRBV7-2 and TRBJ1-5, is GAGVSQSPSNKVTEKGKDVELRCDPISGHTALYWYRQSLGQGLEFLIYFQGNSAPDKSGLPSDRFSAERTGGSVSTLTIQRTQQEDSAVYLCASSLFGGGPINQPQHFGDGTRLSIL.

The V and J genes are TRBV11-2 and TRBJ2-1; 9 bases agree with TRBD2. Germline V gene data show CDR1 as SGHAT and CDR2 as FQNNGV. Losses at the gene ends were 8 bases for V and 2 bases for J; bases not matched to a gene: 4. The CDR3 is 14 residues long. CDR3 bases: TGTGCCAGCGGAAGCGGGGGGACCTACAATGAGCAGTTCTTC. It specifies CASGSGGTYNEQFF.

About this clonotype itself: Compared with germline, one end of the junction differs, possibly owing to a read error. This sequence joins TRBV7-2 and TRBJ2-3; no definite D call. The CDR3 covers 12 residues. From germline, CDR1 is SGHTA and CDR2 FQGNSA. Here the CDR3 reads CAGSGFADTQYF. The CDR3 nucleotides are TGTGCCGGCAGTGGGTTCGCAGATACGCAGTATTTT.

This clonotype has more than one count but fewer than ten. In DNA form, the CDR3 reads TGTGCCAGCAGTCCCACAGGAGGGTATCTTGGCATAGCCAAAAACATTCAGTACTTC. Encoded protein: CASSPTGGYLGIAKNIQYF. V is TRBV7-8 and J is TRBJ2-4; perhaps TRBD2 as D (6 bases). CDR1 is SGHVS and CDR2 is FQNEAQ in the germline V gene. V gave up 6 bases and J gave up 0 bases, with 24 bases separating them. This CDR3 comprises 19 residues.

The CDR3, as DNA: TGTGCCAGCAGCGGACAGGGGGCGCGTGATGGAGGGGAGCTGTTTTTT. This translates into CASSGQGARDGGELFF. This rearrangement joins TRBV7-8 to TRBJ2-2, with 11 bases that match TRBD1. V was clipped by 5 bases and J by 8 bases; unmatched bases: 10. CDR3 length: 16 residues. Germline V gene sequence: CDR1 SGHVS, CDR2 FQNEAQ.

The rearrangement joins TRBV28 to TRBJ1-6; D is uncertain. Germline assignment: CDR1 MDHEN and CDR2 SYDVKM. V shed 6 bases and J shed 10 bases, with 7 bases lying between them. The CDR3 extends over 11 amino acids. CDR3 DNA sequence: TGTGCCAGCAGGGCGACCTCACCCCTCCACTTT. Its translation is CASRATSPLHF.

The chain links TRBV20-1 to TRBJ2-2, with a tentative D call TRBD2 (6 bases). The CDR3 is 16 residues long. The V end lost 1 base, the J end lost 5 bases, and 17 bases lay between the germline ends. Germline CDR1 is DFQATT and CDR2 is SNEGSKA (reference sequence). Here the CDR3 DNA reads TGCAGTGCTAGAGCTGAAGGGCGGGCGGGAACCGGGGAGCTGTTTTTT. Translation: CSARAEGRAGTGELFF.

The chain couples TRBV29-1 to TRBJ2-5, with D hard to call. Germline loops: CDR1 SQVTM, CDR2 ANQGSEA. The CDR3 length is 14 residues. V was clipped by 7 bases and J by 4 bases, with 19 bases between them. CDR3 DNA: TGCAGCGCCTACCCCTGGAGACGGCCAGAGACCCAGTACTTC. It specifies CSAYPWRRPETQYF.

The V gene is TRBV4-1, the J gene TRBJ1-1, with D unresolved. This CDR3 is 14 amino acids long. V lost 0 bases, J lost 5 bases, and 10 bases lay in between. Germline values: CDR1 MGHRA, CDR2 YSYEKL. CDR3 protein: CASSQEWVRTEAFF. For the CDR3, the DNA is TGCGCCAGCAGCCAAGAGTGGGTTCGAACTGAAGCTTTCTTT.

The chain recombines TRBV10-3 with TRBJ1-1; 8 positions agree with TRBD1. Germline CDR1 is ENHRY and CDR2 is SYGVKD. This CDR3 comprises 14 residues. V lost 2 bases to trimming and J lost 4 bases; unmatched junction nucleotides: 3. CDR3: CAISEDRGGTEAFF. DNA for the CDR3: TGTGCCATCAGTGAGGACAGGGGAGGCACTGAAGCTTTCTTT.

The rearrangement joins TRBV11-1 to TRBJ2-1, with 8 bases fitting TRBD2. The CDR3 contains 17 residues. Germline assignment: CDR1 SGHAT and CDR2 FQDESV (reference sequence). V trimming: 4 bases; J trimming: 2 bases; junction bases outside the gene matches: 10. The chain's CDR3 is CASSSMGGRGAYNEQFF. CDR3 bases: TGTGCCAGCAGCTCCATGGGTGGGCGGGGGGCCTACAATGAGCAGTTCTTC.

This clonotype came up once. The V and J genes are TRBV18 and TRBJ1-5; D gene uncertain. Germline V CDR1 and CDR2: KGHSH, LQKENI. CDR3 length: 15 amino acids. V was pared by 0 bases and J by 5 bases, with 11 bases between. The CDR3 nucleotides are TGTGCCAGCTCACCACCGGGCCCCCGGGATCAGCCCCAGCATTTT. Translated: CASSPPGPRDQPQHF.

The chain joins TRBV7-9 to TRBJ2-6, with D hard to call. The germline gives CDR1 SEHNR, CDR2 FQNEAQ (reference sequence). This CDR3 spans 16 amino acids. The V end was cut by 5 bases, the J end by 1 base, with 12 bases between. The CDR3 coding sequence is TGTGCCAGCAGCCTTTTAACTACATCTGGGGCCAACGTCCTGACTTTC. Residues: CASSLLTTSGANVLTF.

The chain links TRBV12-3 or TRBV12-4 to TRBJ1-1, with TRBD1 as a possible D gene (5 bases). The V end was cut by 6 bases, the J end by 1 base, with 12 bases between. The CDR3 is made up of 14 amino acids. The CDR3 loop reads CASSQSDRNTEAFF. For the CDR3, the DNA is TGTGCCAGCAGCCAGAGTGACAGGAACACTGAAGCTTTCTTT.

The J gene is TRBJ1-1, the V gene TRBV5-1; D remains unclear. The germline V gene has CDR1 SGHRS and CDR2 YFSETQ. V lost 4 bases and J 3 bases, leaving 10 bases between the germline ends. This CDR3 has 13 amino acids. CDR3 bases: TGCGCCAGCAGCCTGAGGGTCCACACTGAAGCTTTCTTT. Translation gives CASSLRVHTEAFF.

This clonotype has a handful of counts. This chain joins TRBV7-8 and TRBJ2-1; D perhaps matches TRBD1 (6 bases). V lost 1 base, J lost 3 bases, and 10 bases lay in between. Germline V gene sequence: CDR1 SGHVS, CDR2 FQNEAQ. The CDR3 runs 15 residues. The CDR3 sequence is CASSLERTVYNEQFF. In nucleotides, the CDR3 is TGTGCCAGCAGCTTAGAAAGGACAGTCTACAATGAGCAGTTCTTC.